This TCR beta chain appears in the sequencing data of a study of blood T cell repertoires in COVID-19. About the study: Specimens from acute and convalescent COVID-19 originated in the United States, Italy and Spain. From T cells, B-cell-depleted T cells, or PBMCs came the material, which was cDNA or gDNA.

The CDR3 is 13 amino acids. Germline-derived CDR1 and CDR2 are MNHEY and SVGAGI. With 6 bases removed from V and 4 bases from J, the gap between germline ends came to 12 bases. In this sample, this clone turned up once. Per the original data handling: Amplifying reference gene primers gave estimates of nucleated cell counts. The repertoire was sequenced with immunoSEQ multiplex PCR; TCRdb's copy has only in-frame clones and lacks some. V, J and clone size are those of that table, while D and trimming were read from the DNA. In the table there are more than 55,000 clones, around 88% of which are singletons.

The rearrangement joins TRBV6-5 to TRBJ1-1; TRBD1 might be the D (5 bases). The TCR was taken from a man aged 55-75 years with acute or convalescent COVID-19. The sample was peripheral blood. The CDR3 sequence: CASRDHRGTEAFF. DNA of the CDR3: TGTGCCAGCAGGGATCATAGGGGCACTGAAGCTTTCTTT.